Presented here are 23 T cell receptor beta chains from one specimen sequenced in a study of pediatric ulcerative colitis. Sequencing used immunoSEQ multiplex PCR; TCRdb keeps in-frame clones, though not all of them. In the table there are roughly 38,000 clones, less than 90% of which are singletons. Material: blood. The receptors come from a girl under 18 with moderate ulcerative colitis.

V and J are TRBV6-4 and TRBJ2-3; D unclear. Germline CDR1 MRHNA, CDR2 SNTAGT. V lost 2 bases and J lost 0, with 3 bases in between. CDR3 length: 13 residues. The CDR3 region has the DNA TGTGCCAGCAGTGACGGGAGCACAGATACGCAGTATTTT. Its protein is CASSDGSTDTQYF.

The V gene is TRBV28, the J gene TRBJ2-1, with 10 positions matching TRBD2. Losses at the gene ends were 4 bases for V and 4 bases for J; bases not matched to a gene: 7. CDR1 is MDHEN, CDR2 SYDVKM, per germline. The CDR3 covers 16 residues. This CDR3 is CASSSSGRVYYNEQFF. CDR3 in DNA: TGTGCCAGCAGTTCCAGCGGGAGGGTGTATTACAATGAGCAGTTCTTC. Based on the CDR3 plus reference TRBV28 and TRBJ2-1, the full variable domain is DVKVTQSSRYLVKRTGEKVFLECVQDMDHENMFWYRQDPGLGLRLIYFSYDVKMKEKGDIPEGYSVSREKKERFSLILESASTNQTSMYLCASSSSGRVYYNEQFFGPGTRLTVL.

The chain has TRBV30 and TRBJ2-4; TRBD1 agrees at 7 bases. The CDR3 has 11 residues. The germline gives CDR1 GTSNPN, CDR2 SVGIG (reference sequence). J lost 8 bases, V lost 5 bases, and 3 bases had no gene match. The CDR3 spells CAWVTGDIQYF. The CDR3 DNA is TGTGCCTGGGTTACAGGGGACATTCAGTACTTC. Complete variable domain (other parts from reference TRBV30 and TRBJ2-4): SQTIHQWPATLVQPVGSPLSLECTVEGTSNPNLYWYRQAAGRGLQLLFYSVGIGQISSEVPQNLSASRPQDRQFILSSKKLLLSDSGFYLCAWVTGDIQYFGAGTRLSVL.

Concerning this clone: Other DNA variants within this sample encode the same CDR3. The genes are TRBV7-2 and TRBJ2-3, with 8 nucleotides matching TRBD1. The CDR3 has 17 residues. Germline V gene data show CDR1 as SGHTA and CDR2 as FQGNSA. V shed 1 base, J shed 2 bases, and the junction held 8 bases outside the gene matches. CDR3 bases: TGTGCCAGCAGCTTAGTCTCAGGACAGGGTGACACAGATACGCAGTATTTT. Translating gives CASSLVSGQGDTDTQYF.

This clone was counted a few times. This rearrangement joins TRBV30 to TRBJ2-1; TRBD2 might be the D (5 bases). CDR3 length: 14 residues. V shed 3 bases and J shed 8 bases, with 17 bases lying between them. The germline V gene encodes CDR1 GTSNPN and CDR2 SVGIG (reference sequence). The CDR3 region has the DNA TGTGCCTGGAGGGAGGATAGCTCTAATTATGAGCAGTTCTTC. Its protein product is CAWREDSSNYEQFF. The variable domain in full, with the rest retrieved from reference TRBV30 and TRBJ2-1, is SQTIHQWPATLVQPVGSPLSLECTVEGTSNPNLYWYRQAAGRGLQLLFYSVGIGQISSEVPQNLSASRPQDRQFILSSKKLLLSDSGFYLCAWREDSSNYEQFFGPGTRLTVL.

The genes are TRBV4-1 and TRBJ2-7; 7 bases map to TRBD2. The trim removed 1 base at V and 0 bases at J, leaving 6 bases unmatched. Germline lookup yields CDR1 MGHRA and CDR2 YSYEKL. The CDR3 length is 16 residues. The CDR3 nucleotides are TGCGCCAGCAGCCAAGCTTCTGGGGGGGGCTCCTACGAGCAGTACTTC. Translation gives CASSQASGGGSYEQYF.

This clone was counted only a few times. In DNA form, the CDR3 reads TGTGCCAGCAGTTTATCGAGGTCCGGGGAGCTGTTTTTT. Its protein is CASSLSRSGELFF. The chain carries TRBV27 and TRBJ2-2; D is unresolved. V lost 0 bases to trimming and J lost 6 bases, with 5 bases between them. Germline assignment: CDR1 MNHEY and CDR2 SMNVEV (reference sequence). CDR3 size: 13 residues.

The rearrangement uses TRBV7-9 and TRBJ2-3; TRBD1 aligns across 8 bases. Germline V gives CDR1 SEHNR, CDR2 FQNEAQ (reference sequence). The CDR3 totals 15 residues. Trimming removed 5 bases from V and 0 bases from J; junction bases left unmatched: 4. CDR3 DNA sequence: TGTGCCAGCAGCGCGGGACAGGTTAGCACAGATACGCAGTATTTT. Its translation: CASSAGQVSTDTQYF.

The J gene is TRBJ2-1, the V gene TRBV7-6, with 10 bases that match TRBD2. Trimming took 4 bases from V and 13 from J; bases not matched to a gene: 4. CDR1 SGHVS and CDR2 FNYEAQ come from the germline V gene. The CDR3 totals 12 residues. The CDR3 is CASSSGLAAQFF. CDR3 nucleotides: TGTGCCAGCAGCTCCGGACTAGCGGCACAGTTCTTC.

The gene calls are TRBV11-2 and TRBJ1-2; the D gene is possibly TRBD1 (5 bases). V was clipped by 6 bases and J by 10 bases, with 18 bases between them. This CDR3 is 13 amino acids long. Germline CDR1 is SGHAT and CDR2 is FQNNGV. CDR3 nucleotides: TGTGCCAGCAGGGGGGGAGGGTCCGGTTACTACACCTTC. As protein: CASRGGGSGYYTF.

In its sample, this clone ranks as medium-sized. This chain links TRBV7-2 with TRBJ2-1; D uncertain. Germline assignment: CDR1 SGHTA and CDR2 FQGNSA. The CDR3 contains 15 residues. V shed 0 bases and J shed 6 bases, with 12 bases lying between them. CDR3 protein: CASSLALVVGNEQFF. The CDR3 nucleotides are TGTGCCAGCAGCTTAGCCCTGGTCGTTGGCAATGAGCAGTTCTTC.

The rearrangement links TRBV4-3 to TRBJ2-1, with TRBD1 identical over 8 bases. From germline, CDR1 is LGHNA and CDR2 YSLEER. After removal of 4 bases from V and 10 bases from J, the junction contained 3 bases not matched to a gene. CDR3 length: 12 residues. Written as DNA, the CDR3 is TGCGCCAGCAGCCCAGACAGGGGCGAGCAGTTCTTC. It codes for CASSPDRGEQFF.

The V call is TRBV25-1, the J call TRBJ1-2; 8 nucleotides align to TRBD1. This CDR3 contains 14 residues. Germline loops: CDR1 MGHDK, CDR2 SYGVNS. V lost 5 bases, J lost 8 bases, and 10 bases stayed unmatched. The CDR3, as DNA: TGTGCCAGCAGTCTTAGACAGGGGTCAGGAGGCTACACCTTC. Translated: CASSLRQGSGGYTF.

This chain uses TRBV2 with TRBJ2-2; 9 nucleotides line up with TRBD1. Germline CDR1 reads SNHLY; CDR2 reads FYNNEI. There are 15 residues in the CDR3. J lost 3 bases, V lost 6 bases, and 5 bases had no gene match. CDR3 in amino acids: CASRDRTGDTGELFF. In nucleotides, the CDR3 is TGTGCCAGCAGAGATAGGACAGGGGACACCGGGGAGCTGTTTTTT.

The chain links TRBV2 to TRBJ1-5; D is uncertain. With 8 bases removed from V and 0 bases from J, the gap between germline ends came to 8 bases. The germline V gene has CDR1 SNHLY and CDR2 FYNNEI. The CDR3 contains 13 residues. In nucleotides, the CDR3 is TGTGCCAGCGCCCGGGATAGCAATCAGCCCCAGCATTTT. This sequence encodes CASARDSNQPQHF.

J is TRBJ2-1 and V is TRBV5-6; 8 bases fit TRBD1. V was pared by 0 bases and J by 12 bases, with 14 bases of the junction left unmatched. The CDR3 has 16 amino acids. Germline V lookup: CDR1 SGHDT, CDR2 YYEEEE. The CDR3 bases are TGTGCCAGCAGCTTGGTTAATAGCGGCCAGGGGGCGGGGCAGTTCTTC. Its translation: CASSLVNSGQGAGQFF.

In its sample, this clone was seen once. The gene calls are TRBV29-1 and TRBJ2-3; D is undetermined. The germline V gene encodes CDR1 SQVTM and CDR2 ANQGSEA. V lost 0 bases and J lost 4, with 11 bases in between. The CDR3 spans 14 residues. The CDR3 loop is CSVEDLRRSDTQYF. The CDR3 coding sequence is TGCAGCGTTGAAGATCTTAGGAGATCAGATACGCAGTATTTT.

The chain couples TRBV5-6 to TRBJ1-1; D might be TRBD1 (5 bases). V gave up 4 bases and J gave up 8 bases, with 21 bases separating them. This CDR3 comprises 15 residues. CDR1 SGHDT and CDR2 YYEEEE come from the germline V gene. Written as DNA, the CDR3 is TGTGCCAGCAGCGCCCAAGGCGTCGGGGCGATGGAAGCTTTCTTT. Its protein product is CASSAQGVGAMEAFF.

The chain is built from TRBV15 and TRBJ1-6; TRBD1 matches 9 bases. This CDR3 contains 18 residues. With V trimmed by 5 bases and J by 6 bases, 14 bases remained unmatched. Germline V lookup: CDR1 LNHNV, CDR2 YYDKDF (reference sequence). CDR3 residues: CATSPGRGTGNFNSPLHF. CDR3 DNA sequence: TGTGCCACCAGCCCAGGCCGCGGGACAGGGAATTTTAATTCACCCCTCCACTTT.

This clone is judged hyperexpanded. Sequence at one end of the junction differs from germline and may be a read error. The CDR3 DNA sequence: TGTGCCAGCAGCTTAGATGCAGGGAGCAGAGATACGCAGTATTTT. It codes for CASSLDAGSRDTQYF. The chain is built from TRBV11-2 and TRBJ2-3; D may correspond to TRBD1 or TRBD2 (5 bases each). CDR1 is SGHAT, CDR2 FQNNGV, per germline. This CDR3 has 15 residues.

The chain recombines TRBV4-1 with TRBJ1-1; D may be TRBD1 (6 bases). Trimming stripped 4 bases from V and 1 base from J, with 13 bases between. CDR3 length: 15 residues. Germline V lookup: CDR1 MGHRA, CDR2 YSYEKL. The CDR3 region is CASSPGPTGNTEAFF. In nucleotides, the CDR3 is TGCGCCAGCAGCCCAGGACCGACAGGGAACACTGAAGCTTTCTTT.

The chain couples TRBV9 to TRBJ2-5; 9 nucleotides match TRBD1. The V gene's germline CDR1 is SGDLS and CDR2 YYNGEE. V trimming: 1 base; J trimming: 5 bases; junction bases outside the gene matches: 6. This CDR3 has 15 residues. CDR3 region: CASSVQQGAHETQYF. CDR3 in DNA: TGTGCCAGCAGCGTACAACAGGGGGCCCACGAGACCCAGTACTTC.

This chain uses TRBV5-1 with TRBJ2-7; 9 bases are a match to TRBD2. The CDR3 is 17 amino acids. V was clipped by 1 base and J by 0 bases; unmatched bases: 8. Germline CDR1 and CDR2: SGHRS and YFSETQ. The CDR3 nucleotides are TGCGCCAGCAGCTTGAGGCGGGAGGGCCTGGGCTCCTACGAGCAGTACTTC. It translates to CASSLRREGLGSYEQYF. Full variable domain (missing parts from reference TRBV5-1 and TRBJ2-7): KAGVTQTPRYLIKTRGQQVTLSCSPISGHRSVSWYQQTPGQGLQFLFEYFSETQRNKGNFPGRFSGRQFSNSRSEMNVSTLELGDSALYLCASSLRREGLGSYEQYFGPGTRLTVT.